This is a list of T cell receptor beta chains from one sample in a study of blood T cell repertoires in COVID-19. Here immunoSEQ multiplex PCR was the method, and the copy in TCRdb shows in-frame clones only, minus some. Of 55,000 to 70,000 clones listed, around nine tenths are singletons. The sequencing sample was made of peripheral blood. Source of these receptors: a man in his forties with COVID-19, enrolled during active disease. CDR3s include the opening cysteine and the closing phenylalanine or tryptophan. The D gene is left open where the match is weak. Size is omitted from some rows. Given values are once, few, many or a class for expanded clones.

d_call: TRBD1
j_call: TRBJ1-6
clone_size: -
v_call: TRBV28
cdr3_nt: TGTGCCAGCAGTTTGAACCGGGACAGGGGTCATAATTCACCCCTCCACTTT
cdr3_aa: CASSLNRDRGHNSPLHF

d_call: TRBD1
j_call: TRBJ1-5
clone_size: -
v_call: TRBV10-2
cdr3_nt: TGCGCCAGCGGACGGGACAGGGTAACTCAGCCCCAGCATTTT
cdr3_aa: CASGRDRVTQPQHF

d_call: -
j_call: TRBJ2-3
clone_size: once
v_call: TRBV30
cdr3_nt: TGTGCCTGGAGTGTTGGGGCCCTAGATACGCAGTATTTT
cdr3_aa: CAWSVGALDTQYF

d_call: TRBD2
j_call: TRBJ2-1
clone_size: -
v_call: TRBV30
cdr3_nt: TGTGCCTGGGTCCGAGCGGGGGGATCCAATGAGCAGTTCTTC
cdr3_aa: CAWVRAGGSNEQFF

d_call: -
j_call: TRBJ1-1
clone_size: -
v_call: TRBV19
cdr3_nt: TGTGCCAGTAGTATATACCAGCCAACAGTCTTCCCCCTTGAAGCTTTCTTT
cdr3_aa: CASSIYQPTVFPLEAFF

d_call: -
j_call: TRBJ2-1
clone_size: -
v_call: TRBV25-1
cdr3_nt: TGTGCCAGCAGTGACCCTCGCGGGGCCTATTTGGAGCAGTTCTTC
cdr3_aa: CASSDPRGAYLEQFF

d_call: -
j_call: TRBJ2-1
clone_size: once
v_call: TRBV11-3
cdr3_nt: TGTGCCAGCAGTACAGGGAACAGAAATGAGCAGTTCTTC
cdr3_aa: CASSTGNRNEQFF

d_call: TRBD2
j_call: TRBJ2-1
clone_size: -
v_call: TRBV6-2/TRBV6-3
cdr3_nt: TGTGCCAGCAGTTACGGCAGCGGGGGCTCCTACAATGAGCAGTTCTTC
cdr3_aa: CASSYGSGGSYNEQFF

d_call: -
j_call: TRBJ2-7
clone_size: -
v_call: TRBV6-5
cdr3_nt: TGTGCCAGCAGTTACTCGGGGGGGCGGCCGTACGAGCAGTACTTC
cdr3_aa: CASSYSGGRPYEQYF

d_call: -
j_call: TRBJ2-7
clone_size: -
v_call: TRBV7-9
cdr3_nt: TGTGCCAGCAGCCAGGGGACGGGCGACTACGAGCAGTACTTC
cdr3_aa: CASSQGTGDYEQYF

d_call: TRBD1
j_call: TRBJ2-3
clone_size: -
v_call: TRBV11-2
cdr3_nt: TGTGCCAGCAGCTTGGGACAGGGAATAGATACGCAGTATTTT
cdr3_aa: CASSLGQGIDTQYF

d_call: -
j_call: TRBJ1-5
clone_size: -
v_call: TRBV18
cdr3_nt: TGTGCCAGTCATTTGGGGGGTCGAGGGAGCAATCAGCCCCAGCATTTT
cdr3_aa: CASHLGGRGSNQPQHF

d_call: TRBD1
j_call: TRBJ2-7
clone_size: -
v_call: TRBV28
cdr3_nt: TGTGCCAGCAGCCCCGAGGGACAGGGTTCTTTCGAGCAGTACTTC
cdr3_aa: CASSPEGQGSFEQYF

d_call: -
j_call: TRBJ1-5
clone_size: once
v_call: TRBV6-7
cdr3_nt: TGTGCCAGCAGCCCAACTCCCCTTCAAGAAGTGACTCGACTGGGCAATCAGCCCCAGCATTTT
cdr3_aa: CASSPTPLQEVTRLGNQPQHF

d_call: TRBD2
j_call: TRBJ2-4
clone_size: -
v_call: TRBV19
cdr3_nt: TGTGCCAGTGGGACTAGCGGGGGAAGGAGAAACATTCAGTACTTC
cdr3_aa: CASGTSGGRRNIQYF

d_call: TRBD1
j_call: TRBJ2-7
clone_size: once
v_call: TRBV5-1
cdr3_nt: TGCGCCAGCAGCGACGGGACAGGGCTGAACGAGCAGTACTTC
cdr3_aa: CASSDGTGLNEQYF

d_call: TRBD2
j_call: TRBJ2-5
clone_size: once
v_call: TRBV14
cdr3_nt: TGTGCCAGCAGCCTTACTAGCGGGGGACGAGGAGAGACCCAGTACTTC
cdr3_aa: CASSLTSGGRGETQYF

d_call: -
j_call: TRBJ2-7
clone_size: -
v_call: TRBV9
cdr3_nt: TGTGCCAGCACCGAGACAGCTATATCCTACGAGCAGTACTTC
cdr3_aa: CASTETAISYEQYF

d_call: -
j_call: TRBJ2-6
clone_size: -
v_call: TRBV15
cdr3_nt: TGTGCCACCAGCAGAGACCTCTCTGGGGCCAACGTCCTGACTTTC
cdr3_aa: CATSRDLSGANVLTF

d_call: TRBD2
j_call: TRBJ2-5
clone_size: -
v_call: TRBV4-2
cdr3_nt: TGTGCCAGCAGCCAAGACTCTAGCGGGGTCACCCAGTACTTC
cdr3_aa: CASSQDSSGVTQYF

d_call: TRBD1
j_call: TRBJ2-7
clone_size: -
v_call: TRBV3-1/TRBV3-2
cdr3_nt: TGTGCCAGCAGCCACCGGGACAGGGAAGGCGAGCAGTACTTC
cdr3_aa: CASSHRDREGEQYF

d_call: -
j_call: TRBJ2-7
clone_size: once
v_call: TRBV18
cdr3_nt: TGTGCCAGCTCACTTGACAGAAGGGGCTACGAGCAGTACTTC
cdr3_aa: CASSLDRRGYEQYF

d_call: TRBD1
j_call: TRBJ1-2
clone_size: -
v_call: TRBV3-1/TRBV3-2
cdr3_nt: TGTGCCAGCAGCCGACAGGGGGCCCATGGCTACACCTTC
cdr3_aa: CASSRQGAHGYTF

d_call: TRBD1
j_call: TRBJ1-1
clone_size: -
v_call: TRBV6-5
cdr3_nt: TGTGCCAGCAACCCTCCAGGGGGTGGAACTGAAGCTTTCTTT
cdr3_aa: CASNPPGGGTEAFF

d_call: TRBD1
j_call: TRBJ1-6
clone_size: -
v_call: TRBV7-2
cdr3_nt: TGTGCCAGCAGCTTAGTCGGGACAGATAATTCACCCCTCCACTTT
cdr3_aa: CASSLVGTDNSPLHF

d_call: TRBD1
j_call: TRBJ2-7
clone_size: -
v_call: TRBV6-5
cdr3_nt: TGTGCCAGCAGTCCGGGACAGATACTATACGAGCAGTACTTC
cdr3_aa: CASSPGQILYEQYF

d_call: -
j_call: TRBJ2-1
clone_size: -
v_call: TRBV3-1/TRBV3-2
cdr3_nt: TGTGCCAGCACTAAGACATTTCCAGGTAGTGAGCAGTTCTTC
cdr3_aa: CASTKTFPGSEQFF

d_call: TRBD2
j_call: TRBJ2-1
clone_size: -
v_call: TRBV2
cdr3_nt: TGTGCCAGCAGTGAACAGTCTCTAGCGGGGGCTGAGCAGTTCTTC
cdr3_aa: CASSEQSLAGAEQFF

d_call: -
j_call: TRBJ1-4
clone_size: -
v_call: TRBV3-1/TRBV3-2
cdr3_nt: TGTGCCAGCAGCCAAGATAGAGGGATTGCTAATGAAAAACTGTTTTTT
cdr3_aa: CASSQDRGIANEKLFF

d_call: -
j_call: TRBJ2-7
clone_size: -
v_call: TRBV7-2
cdr3_nt: TGTGCCAGCAGCCACGGGTCCAGGGGACGAGGGAACTACGAGCAGTACTTC
cdr3_aa: CASSHGSRGRGNYEQYF

d_call: -
j_call: TRBJ2-7
clone_size: -
v_call: TRBV3-1/TRBV3-2
cdr3_nt: TGTGCCAGCAGCCACTACAGGGTGTTCTACGAGCAGTACTTC
cdr3_aa: CASSHYRVFYEQYF

d_call: TRBD1
j_call: TRBJ1-5
clone_size: -
v_call: TRBV5-1
cdr3_nt: TGCGCCAGCAGTCAGCAGGGGGACAATCAGCCCCAGCATTTT
cdr3_aa: CASSQQGDNQPQHF

d_call: TRBD1
j_call: TRBJ2-5
clone_size: -
v_call: TRBV4-1
cdr3_nt: TGCGCCAGCAGCCCGGACAGGGGGGGAGAGACCCAGTACTTC
cdr3_aa: CASSPDRGGETQYF

d_call: -
j_call: TRBJ1-5
clone_size: few
v_call: TRBV4-1
cdr3_nt: TGCGCCAGCAGGCCTTCCCCCGCTCAGGAACTTCATCAGCCCCAGCATTTT
cdr3_aa: CASRPSPAQELHQPQHF

d_call: -
j_call: TRBJ2-5
clone_size: few
v_call: TRBV9
cdr3_nt: TGTGCCAGCAGCGTAGGGGGGACTCAAGAGACCCAGTACTTC
cdr3_aa: CASSVGGTQETQYF

d_call: TRBD2
j_call: TRBJ2-3
clone_size: -
v_call: TRBV5-1
cdr3_nt: TGCGCCAGCAGCGTGTACCTAGCGGGGGGGCCTGGCACAGATACGCAGTATTTT
cdr3_aa: CASSVYLAGGPGTDTQYF

d_call: -
j_call: TRBJ2-7
clone_size: -
v_call: TRBV10-2
cdr3_nt: TGCGCCAGCAGTGCTAGACAGTCTCCCTACGAGCAGTACTTC
cdr3_aa: CASSARQSPYEQYF

d_call: TRBD1
j_call: TRBJ1-5
clone_size: -
v_call: TRBV7-8
cdr3_nt: TGTGCCAGCAGCCGGGACAGGGTGAGCAATCAGCCCCAGCATTTT
cdr3_aa: CASSRDRVSNQPQHF

d_call: -
j_call: TRBJ1-1
clone_size: -
v_call: TRBV6-5
cdr3_nt: TGTGCCAGCAGTTCGACAGGATTCCGGAACACTGAAGCTTTCTTT
cdr3_aa: CASSSTGFRNTEAFF

d_call: -
j_call: TRBJ1-3
clone_size: -
v_call: TRBV18
cdr3_nt: TGTGCCAGCTCACCACCTAAGGGACTCCGGAGGGTCTCTGGAAACACCATATATTTT
cdr3_aa: CASSPPKGLRRVSGNTIYF

d_call: TRBD2
j_call: TRBJ2-7
clone_size: -
v_call: TRBV3-1/TRBV3-2
cdr3_nt: TGTGCCAGCAGCCGACAACCGGGACTAGCGTCCGAGCAGTACTTC
cdr3_aa: CASSRQPGLASEQYF

d_call: TRBD1
j_call: TRBJ1-3
clone_size: -
v_call: TRBV6-1
cdr3_nt: TGTGCCAGCAGTGTGCACAGGGGTCGCGATGGAAACACCATATATTTT
cdr3_aa: CASSVHRGRDGNTIYF

d_call: -
j_call: TRBJ1-1
clone_size: -
v_call: TRBV6-5
cdr3_nt: TGTGCCAGCAGAATTATTCGCGTCGTGAACACTGAAGCTTTCTTT
cdr3_aa: CASRIIRVVNTEAFF

d_call: -
j_call: TRBJ2-3
clone_size: -
v_call: TRBV5-4
cdr3_nt: TGTGCCAGCAGCTTCTTATTTCCGGATACGCAGTATTTT
cdr3_aa: CASSFLFPDTQYF

d_call: TRBD2
j_call: TRBJ2-1
clone_size: once
v_call: TRBV11-2
cdr3_nt: TGTGCCAGCAGCCCTATGGGGACTAGCGGGGGGTCCTACAATGAGCAGTTCTTC
cdr3_aa: CASSPMGTSGGSYNEQFF

d_call: TRBD2
j_call: TRBJ2-5
clone_size: -
v_call: TRBV27
cdr3_nt: TGTGCCAGCAGTAGGGAGCGGGGGGCCGTAGAGACCCAGTACTTC
cdr3_aa: CASSRERGAVETQYF

d_call: TRBD2
j_call: TRBJ2-7
clone_size: -
v_call: TRBV18
cdr3_nt: TGTGCCAGCTCACCGACTAGCGGGGGAGCTGTGCAGTACTTC
cdr3_aa: CASSPTSGGAVQYF

d_call: TRBD2
j_call: TRBJ2-2
clone_size: -
v_call: TRBV27
cdr3_nt: TGTGCCAGCAGCCCCCTAGCGGGGGGGCCCATCACCGGGGAGCTGTTTTTT
cdr3_aa: CASSPLAGGPITGELFF

d_call: TRBD1
j_call: TRBJ1-1
clone_size: -
v_call: TRBV5-1
cdr3_nt: TGCGCCAGCAGCTTGTTGGCAGGGGGAAGCGCTGAAGCTTTCTTT
cdr3_aa: CASSLLAGGSAEAFF

d_call: TRBD1
j_call: TRBJ1-5
clone_size: -
v_call: TRBV2
cdr3_nt: TGTGCCAGCAGTCGACAGGGGATAAGCAATCAGCCCCAGCATTTT
cdr3_aa: CASSRQGISNQPQHF

d_call: TRBD1
j_call: TRBJ2-7
clone_size: once
v_call: TRBV11-3
cdr3_nt: TGTGCCAGCGGCCGGGACAGGGTATCCGAGCAGTACTTC
cdr3_aa: CASGRDRVSEQYF

d_call: -
j_call: TRBJ2-4
clone_size: once
v_call: TRBV24-1
cdr3_nt: TGTGCCACCACTGGACAGTCAAACATTCAGTACTTC
cdr3_aa: CATTGQSNIQYF